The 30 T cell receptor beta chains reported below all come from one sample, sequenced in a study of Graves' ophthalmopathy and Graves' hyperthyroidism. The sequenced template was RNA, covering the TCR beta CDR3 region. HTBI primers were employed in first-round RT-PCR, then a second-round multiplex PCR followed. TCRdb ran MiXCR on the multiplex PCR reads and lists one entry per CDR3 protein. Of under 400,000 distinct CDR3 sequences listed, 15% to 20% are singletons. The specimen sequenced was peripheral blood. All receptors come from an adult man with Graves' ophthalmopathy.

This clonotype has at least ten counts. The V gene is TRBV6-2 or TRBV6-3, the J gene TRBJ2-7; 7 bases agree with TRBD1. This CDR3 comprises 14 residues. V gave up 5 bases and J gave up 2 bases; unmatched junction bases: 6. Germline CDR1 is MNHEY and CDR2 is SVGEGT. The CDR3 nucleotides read TGTGCCAGCAGTGATGGGGACAGACCCTACGAGCAGTACTTC. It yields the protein CASSDGDRPYEQYF.

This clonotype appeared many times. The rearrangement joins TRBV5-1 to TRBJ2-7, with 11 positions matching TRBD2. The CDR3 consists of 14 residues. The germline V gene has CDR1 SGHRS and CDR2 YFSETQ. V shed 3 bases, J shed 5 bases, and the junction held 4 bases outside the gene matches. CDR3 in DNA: TGCGCCAGCAGCTCTAGCGGGGGGATCAACGAGCAGTACTTC. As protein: CASSSSGGINEQYF.

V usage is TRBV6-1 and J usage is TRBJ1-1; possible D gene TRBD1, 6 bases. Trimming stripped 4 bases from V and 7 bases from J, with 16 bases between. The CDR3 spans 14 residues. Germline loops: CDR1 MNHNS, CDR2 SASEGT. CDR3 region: CASSGTVIGDEAFF. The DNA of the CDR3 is TGTGCCAGCAGTGGGACAGTCATAGGAGATGAAGCTTTCTTT.

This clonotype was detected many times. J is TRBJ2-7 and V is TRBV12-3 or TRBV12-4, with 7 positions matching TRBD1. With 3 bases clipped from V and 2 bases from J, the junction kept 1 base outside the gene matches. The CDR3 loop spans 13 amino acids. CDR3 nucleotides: TGTGCCAGCAGTTTCGACAGGGCCTACGAGCAGTACTTC. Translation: CASSFDRAYEQYF.

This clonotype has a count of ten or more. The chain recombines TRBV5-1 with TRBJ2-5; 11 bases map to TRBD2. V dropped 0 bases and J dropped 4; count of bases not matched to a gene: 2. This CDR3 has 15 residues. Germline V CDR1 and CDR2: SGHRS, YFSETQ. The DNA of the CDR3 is TGCGCCAGCAGCTTGGGGGGGACTAGCGGAGAGACCCAGTACTTC. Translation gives CASSLGGTSGETQYF. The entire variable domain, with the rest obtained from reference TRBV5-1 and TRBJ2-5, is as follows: KAGVTQTPRYLIKTRGQQVTLSCSPISGHRSVSWYQQTPGQGLQFLFEYFSETQRNKGNFPGRFSGRQFSNSRSEMNVSTLELGDSALYLCASSLGGTSGETQYFGPGTRLLVL.

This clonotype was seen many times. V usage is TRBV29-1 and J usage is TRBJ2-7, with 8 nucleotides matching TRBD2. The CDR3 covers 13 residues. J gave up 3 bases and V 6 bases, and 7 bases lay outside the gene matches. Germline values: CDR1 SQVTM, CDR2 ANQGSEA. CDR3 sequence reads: CSVKTSVNYEQYF. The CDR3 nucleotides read TGCAGCGTCAAGACTAGCGTCAACTACGAGCAGTACTTC.

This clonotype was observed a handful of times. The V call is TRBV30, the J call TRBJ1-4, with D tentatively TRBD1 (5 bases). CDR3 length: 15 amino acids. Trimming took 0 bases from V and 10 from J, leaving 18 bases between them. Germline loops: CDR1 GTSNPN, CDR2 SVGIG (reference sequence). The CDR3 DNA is TGTGCCTGGAGTGTACGTGGGAACGCGGGGGTAAAACTGTTTTTT. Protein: CAWSVRGNAGVKLFF.

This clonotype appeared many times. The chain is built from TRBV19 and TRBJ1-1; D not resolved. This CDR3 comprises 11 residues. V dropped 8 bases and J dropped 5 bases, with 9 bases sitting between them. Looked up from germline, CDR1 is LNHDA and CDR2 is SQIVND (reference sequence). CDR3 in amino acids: CASGWGTEAFF. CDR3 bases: TGTGCCAGTGGTTGGGGTACTGAAGCTTTCTTT.

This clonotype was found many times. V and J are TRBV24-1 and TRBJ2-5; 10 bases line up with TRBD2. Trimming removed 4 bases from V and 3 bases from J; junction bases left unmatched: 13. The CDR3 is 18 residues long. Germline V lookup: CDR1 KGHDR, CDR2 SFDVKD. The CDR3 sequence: CATSDPPGASGGEETQYF. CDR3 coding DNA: TGTGCCACCAGTGACCCTCCCGGGGCTAGCGGGGGAGAAGAGACCCAGTACTTC.

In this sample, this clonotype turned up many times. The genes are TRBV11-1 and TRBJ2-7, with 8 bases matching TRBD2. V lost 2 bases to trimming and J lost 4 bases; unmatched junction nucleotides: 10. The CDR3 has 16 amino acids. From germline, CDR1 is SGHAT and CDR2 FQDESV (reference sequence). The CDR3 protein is CASSLSAGGRTYEQYF. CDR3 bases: TGTGCCAGCAGCTTATCCGCTGGCGGGAGGACTTACGAGCAGTACTTC.

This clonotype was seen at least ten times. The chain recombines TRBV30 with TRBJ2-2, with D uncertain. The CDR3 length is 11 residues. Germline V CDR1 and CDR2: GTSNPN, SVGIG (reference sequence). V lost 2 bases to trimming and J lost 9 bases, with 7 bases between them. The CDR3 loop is CAWSSGWELFF. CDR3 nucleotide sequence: TGTGCCTGGAGTTCTGGCTGGGAGCTGTTTTTT.

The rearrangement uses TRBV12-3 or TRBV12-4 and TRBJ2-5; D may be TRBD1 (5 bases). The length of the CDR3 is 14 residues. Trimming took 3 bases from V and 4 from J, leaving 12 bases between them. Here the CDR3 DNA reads TGTGCCAGCAGTTTGAGCAGGGTGGGAGAGACCCAGTACTTC. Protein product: CASSLSRVGETQYF.

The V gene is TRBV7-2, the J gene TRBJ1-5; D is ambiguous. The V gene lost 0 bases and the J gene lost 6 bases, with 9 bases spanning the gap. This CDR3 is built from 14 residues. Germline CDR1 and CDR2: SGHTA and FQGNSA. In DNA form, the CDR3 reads TGTGCCAGCAGCTTAGCTAGGGTGAGTCAGCCCCAGCATTTT. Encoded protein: CASSLARVSQPQHF.

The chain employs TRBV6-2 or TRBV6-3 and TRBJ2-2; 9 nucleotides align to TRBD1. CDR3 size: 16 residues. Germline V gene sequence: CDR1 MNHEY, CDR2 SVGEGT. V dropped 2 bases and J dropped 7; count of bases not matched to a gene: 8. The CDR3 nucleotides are TGTGCCAGCAGTTACCCTGGACAGGGGAGTAGCGGGGAGCTGTTTTTT. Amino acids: CASSYPGQGSSGELFF.

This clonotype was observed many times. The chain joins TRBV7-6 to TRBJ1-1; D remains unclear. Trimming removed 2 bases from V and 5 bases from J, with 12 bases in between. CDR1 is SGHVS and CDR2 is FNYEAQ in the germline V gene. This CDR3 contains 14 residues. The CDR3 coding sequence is TGTGCCAGCAGCTTAAAGCCTCGAACAACTGAAGCTTTCTTT. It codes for CASSLKPRTTEAFF.

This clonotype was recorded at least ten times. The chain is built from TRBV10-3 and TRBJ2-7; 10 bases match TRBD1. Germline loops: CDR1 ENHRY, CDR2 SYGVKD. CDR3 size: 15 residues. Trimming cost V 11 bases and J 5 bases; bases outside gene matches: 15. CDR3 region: CASRTGGGSSDEQYF. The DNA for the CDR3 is TGTGCCTCCCGGACAGGGGGGGGGTCTAGCGACGAGCAGTACTTC.

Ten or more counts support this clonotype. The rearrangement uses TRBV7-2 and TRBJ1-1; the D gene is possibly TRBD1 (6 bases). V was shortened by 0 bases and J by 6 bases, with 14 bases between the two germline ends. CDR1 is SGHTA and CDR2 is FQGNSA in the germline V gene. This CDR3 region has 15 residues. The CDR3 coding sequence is TGTGCCAGCAGCTTAGCCGGGGGGGCGGACGCTGAAGCTTTCTTT. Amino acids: CASSLAGGADAEAFF.

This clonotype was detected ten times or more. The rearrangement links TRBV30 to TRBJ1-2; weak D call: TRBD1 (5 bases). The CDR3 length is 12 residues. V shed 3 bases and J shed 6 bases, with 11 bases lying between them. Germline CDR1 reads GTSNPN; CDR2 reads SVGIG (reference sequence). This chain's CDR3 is CAWSRVVDGYTF. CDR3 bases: TGTGCCTGGAGCAGGGTTGTGGATGGCTACACCTTC.

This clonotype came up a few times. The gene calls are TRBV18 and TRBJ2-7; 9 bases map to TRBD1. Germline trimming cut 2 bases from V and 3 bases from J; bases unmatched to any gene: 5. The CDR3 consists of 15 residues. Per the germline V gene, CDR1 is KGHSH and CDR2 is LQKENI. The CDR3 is CASSPGGQGLYEQYF. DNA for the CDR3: TGTGCCAGCTCACCAGGGGGACAGGGTCTCTACGAGCAGTACTTC.

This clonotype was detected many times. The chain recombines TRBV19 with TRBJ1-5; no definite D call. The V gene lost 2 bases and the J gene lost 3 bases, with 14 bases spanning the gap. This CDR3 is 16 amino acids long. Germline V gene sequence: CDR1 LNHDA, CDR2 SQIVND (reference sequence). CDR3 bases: TGTGCCAGTAGTATACCCGCAGGAATCTCCAATCAGCCCCAGCATTTT. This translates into CASSIPAGISNQPQHF.

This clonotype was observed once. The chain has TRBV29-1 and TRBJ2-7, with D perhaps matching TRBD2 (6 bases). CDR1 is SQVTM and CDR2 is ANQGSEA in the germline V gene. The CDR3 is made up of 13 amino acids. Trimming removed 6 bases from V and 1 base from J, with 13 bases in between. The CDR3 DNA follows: TGCAGCGTCGCGGGACTGGAGTCCTACGAGCAGTACTTC. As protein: CSVAGLESYEQYF.

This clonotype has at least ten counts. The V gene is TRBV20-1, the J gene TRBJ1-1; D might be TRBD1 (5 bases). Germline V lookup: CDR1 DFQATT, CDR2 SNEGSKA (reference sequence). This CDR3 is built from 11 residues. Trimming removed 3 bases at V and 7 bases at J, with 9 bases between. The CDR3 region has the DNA TGCAGTGCTAGCGCGGGACGTGAAGCTTTCTTT. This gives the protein CSASAGREAFF.

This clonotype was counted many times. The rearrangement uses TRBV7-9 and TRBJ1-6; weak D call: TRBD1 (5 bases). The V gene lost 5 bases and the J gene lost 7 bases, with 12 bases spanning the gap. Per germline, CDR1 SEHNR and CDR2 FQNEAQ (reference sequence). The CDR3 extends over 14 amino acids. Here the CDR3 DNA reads TGTGCCAGCAGCAAGGGGACCGTGAATTCACCCCTCCACTTT. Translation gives CASSKGTVNSPLHF.

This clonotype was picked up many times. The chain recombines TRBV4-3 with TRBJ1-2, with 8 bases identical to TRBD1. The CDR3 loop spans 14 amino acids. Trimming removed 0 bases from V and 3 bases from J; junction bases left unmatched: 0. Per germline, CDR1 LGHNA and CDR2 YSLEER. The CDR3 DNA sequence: TGCGCCAGCAGCCAAGAGACAGGGGACTATGGCTACACCTTC. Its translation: CASSQETGDYGYTF.

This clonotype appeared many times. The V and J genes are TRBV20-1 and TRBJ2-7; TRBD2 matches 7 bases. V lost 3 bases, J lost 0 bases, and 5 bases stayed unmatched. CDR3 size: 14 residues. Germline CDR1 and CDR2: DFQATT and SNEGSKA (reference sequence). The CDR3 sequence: CSASSGDFSYEQYF. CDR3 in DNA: TGCAGTGCTAGCAGCGGGGACTTCTCCTACGAGCAGTACTTC.

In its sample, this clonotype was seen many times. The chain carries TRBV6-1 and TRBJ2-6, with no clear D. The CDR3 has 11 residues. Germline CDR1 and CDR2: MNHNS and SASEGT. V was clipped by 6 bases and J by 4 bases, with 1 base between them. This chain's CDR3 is CASRGANVLTF. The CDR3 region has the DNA TGTGCCAGCAGAGGGGCCAACGTCCTGACTTTC.

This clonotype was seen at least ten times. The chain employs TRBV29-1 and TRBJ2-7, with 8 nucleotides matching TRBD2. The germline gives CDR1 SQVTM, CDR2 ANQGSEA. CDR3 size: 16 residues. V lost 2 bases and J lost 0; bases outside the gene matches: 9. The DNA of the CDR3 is TGCAGCGTTGAAATTGCCCGGGAGGGGGGCTCCTACGAGCAGTACTTC. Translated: CSVEIAREGGSYEQYF.

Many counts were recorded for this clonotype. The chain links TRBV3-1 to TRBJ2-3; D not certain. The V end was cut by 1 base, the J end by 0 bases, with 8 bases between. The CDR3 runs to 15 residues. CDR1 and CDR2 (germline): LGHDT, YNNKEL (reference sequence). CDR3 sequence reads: CASSQAGASTDTQYF. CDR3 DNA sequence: TGTGCCAGCAGCCAAGCAGGAGCGAGCACAGATACGCAGTATTTT.

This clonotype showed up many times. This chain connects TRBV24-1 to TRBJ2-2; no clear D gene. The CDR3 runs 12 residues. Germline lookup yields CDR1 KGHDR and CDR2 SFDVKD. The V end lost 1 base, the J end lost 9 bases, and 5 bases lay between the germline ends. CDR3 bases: TGTGCCACCAGTGATTTCGACTGGGAGCTGTTTTTT. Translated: CATSDFDWELFF.

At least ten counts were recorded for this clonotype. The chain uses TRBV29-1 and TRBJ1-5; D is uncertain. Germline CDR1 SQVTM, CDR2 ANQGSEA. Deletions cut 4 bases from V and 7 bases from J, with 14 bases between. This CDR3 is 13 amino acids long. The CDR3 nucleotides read TGCAGCGTTGGGGTAGGGAATGAGCAGCCCCAGCATTTT. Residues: CSVGVGNEQPQHF.